The sequence of this T cell receptor beta chain was determined in a study of shared clonotypes between healthy human individuals (dated by TCRdb to 2020 to 2022). Broadly, across the study: Three men and two women, aged 18 to 49 years, made up the cohort. For each donor, three plates each were used for CD4 naive and CD4 memory, two plates were used for CD8 naive, and one plate was used for CD8 memory. The study deeply sequenced blood TCR repertoires of several healthy adults to estimate repertoire size and the extent of clonotype sharing between individuals. To increase sequencing depth and limit assay-specific biases, different laboratories used diverse techniques to prepare libraries and sequence TCR repertoires. Leukapheresis yielded between about 0.85 and 9 billion PBMCs per donor.

In the case of this clone: The clone's antigen remains unknown. The input lacks base qualities; no much larger clone sits a single base away.

For this chain, trimming is 2 bases at the V end and 5 bases at the J end, and the number of junction bases without a gene match is 14. Its CDR3 holds 19 amino acids, cysteine through phenylalanine. The retained sequence is limited to the CDR3, 57 bases, with the frame set at the first base. CDR1 is given as MDHEN and CDR2 as SYDVKM, both from the germline V gene. Using the deep immunoSEQ assay, TCR CDR3 regions were amplified from genomic DNA by multiplex PCR. Genomic DNA extracted from each cell subset was distributed evenly over all wells of several immunoSEQ 96-well plates, and each plate served as one replicate. For sorted subsets, roughly 200 ng of genomic DNA, equivalent to 30,000 or so T cell genomes, went into each replicate PCR. The purified libraries were quantified using a Qubit 3.0 fluorometer, sized with a Bioanalyzer 2100, and then quantified again using the KAPA Library Quantification kit. Every immunoSEQ 96-well plate was sequenced on a dedicated single-read 150-cycle Illumina NextSeq 550 flow cell. The study's processing was this. Because the immunoSEQ output included only junctional sequences and no quality scores, the filtering could not be the same as the filtering used for full-length reads. To assign V/J genes and CDR3, sequences were annotated using PyIR, a Python wrapper for IgBLAST v1.9, with IMGT germline references. Reads with weak V/J assignments (E-value above 1e-6), missing CDR3, stop codons, out-of-frame junctions, or ambiguous translated residues were removed. V3J clonotypes were defined as sequences sharing the same inferred V gene, J gene, and CDR3 amino acid sequence. Percentage overlap between repertoires was computed as shared unique clonotypes divided by the size of the smaller repertoire. Three approaches were used to assess repertoire richness: RTK rarefaction, the Chao1 estimator, and Recon v2.1 estimates of unobserved clonotypes. For all TCRbeta clonotypes obtained by the gDNA method from several donors, generation probabilities were computed with OLGA. TCRdb stores this immuneACCESS table with in-frame sequences only. Part of the clones is absent; in the studies checked, under half of the shortfall reflects unresolved V genes, and no reason is known for the rest. From that table come the V and J calls and clone size; the DNA was used to work out D and trimming. The sample data list about 2.4 million clones, and 80% to 95% of these were observed just once. About 0.38% of the sample lies in the top ten.

Broad study findings and their caveats: Naive subsets generally had larger estimated clonotype richness than memory subsets did. Across four donors, about 4.5% of naive CD4, approximately 3.6% of naive CD8, about 2.3% of memory CD4, and around 0.4% of memory CD8 clonotypes were shared. Based on pairwise subsampling, the degree of clonotype sharing among donors was expected to be affected by sequencing depth. Clonotypes shared by all four sorted-subset donors showed higher generation probabilities than non-shared clonotypes. Because the study included only a small number of donors, the genetic and exposure-history diversity represented was limited. Incomplete sequencing was indicated by rarefaction of sorted-subset datasets, despite the large sequencing depth. Only blood was sampled, and tissue TCR repertoires likely differ from those in blood.

The donors were healthy, HIV-negative adults with no recently reported acute infections or vaccinations. All donors were Caucasian adults living in Nashville, Tennessee, USA. CD4+ T cells were enriched through magnetic negative selection, after which naive cells were positively selected on CD45RA and the remaining negative fraction served as the memory subset. Blood was obtained by leukapheresis, after which PBMCs were separated by Ficoll-Histopaque density gradient centrifugation and cryopreserved in liquid nitrogen vapor phase. Purity and quantity of every magnetically sorted T cell population were checked by analytical flow cytometry. From each sorted fraction, genomic DNA was isolated and quantified by UV absorbance on a Nanodrop 2000c.

The sequence was collected from a man aged 18 to 29 in good health. Some clones in this sample may be carry-over from other donors' samples. Recombination connected TRBV28 to TRBJ2-1, with 11 central nucleotides matching TRBD2. The sample consisted of naive CD4+ T cells from PBMCs. In light of the paper, this sample's cell subset or site label describes: CD45RA+ positively selected. The CDR3 protein is CASSLPPILAGVLHNEQFF. In nucleotide form, the sequence is TGTGCCAGCAGTTTACCCCCCATACTAGCGGGAGTTCTTCACAATGAGCAGTTCTTC.